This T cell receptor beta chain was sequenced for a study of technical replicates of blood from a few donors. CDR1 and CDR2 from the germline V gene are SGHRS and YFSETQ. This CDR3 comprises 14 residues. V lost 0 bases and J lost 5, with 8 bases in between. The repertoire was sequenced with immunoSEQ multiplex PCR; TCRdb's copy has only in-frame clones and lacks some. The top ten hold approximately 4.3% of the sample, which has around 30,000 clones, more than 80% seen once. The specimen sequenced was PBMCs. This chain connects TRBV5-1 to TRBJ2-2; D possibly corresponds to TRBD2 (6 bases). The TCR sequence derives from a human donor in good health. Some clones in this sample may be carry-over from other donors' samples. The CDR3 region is CASSLAGGTGELFF. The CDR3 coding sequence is TGCGCCAGCAGCTTGGCCGGGGGTACCGGGGAGCTGTTTTTT.